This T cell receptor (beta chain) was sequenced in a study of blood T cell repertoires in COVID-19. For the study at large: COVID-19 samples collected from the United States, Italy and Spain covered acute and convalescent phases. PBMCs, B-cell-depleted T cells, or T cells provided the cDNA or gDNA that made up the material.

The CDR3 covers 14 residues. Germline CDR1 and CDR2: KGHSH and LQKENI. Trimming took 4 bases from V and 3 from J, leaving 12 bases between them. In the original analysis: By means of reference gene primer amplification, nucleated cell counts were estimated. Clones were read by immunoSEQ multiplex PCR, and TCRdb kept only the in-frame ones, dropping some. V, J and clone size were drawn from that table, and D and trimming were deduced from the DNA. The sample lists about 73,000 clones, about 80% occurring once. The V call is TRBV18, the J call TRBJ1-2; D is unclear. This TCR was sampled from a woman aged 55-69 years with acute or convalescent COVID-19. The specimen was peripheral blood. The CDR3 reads CASSRAMGDYGYTF. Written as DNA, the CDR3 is TGTGCCAGCTCACGGGCCATGGGAGACTATGGCTACACCTTC.